This TCR beta chain was captured by sequencing in a study of CD8 T cells in ankylosing spondylitis. Making the TCR beta libraries involved quantitative 5'-RACE with molecular barcodes. TCRdb ran MiXCR on the 5' RACE reads and lists one entry per CDR3 protein. The repertoire holds about 350,000 distinct CDR3 sequences, with 20% as singletons. Germline V gene data show CDR1 as LGHNT and CDR2 as FRNRAP. V was cut by 8 bases and J by 2 bases, with 10 bases left in between. The CDR3 spans 13 residues. The sequenced sample was blood, either unsorted or a sorted T cell fraction (not recorded which). The chain employs TRBV12-5 and TRBJ1-5; D possibly corresponds to TRBD1 (6 bases). The sequence was obtained from a male donor with ankylosing spondylitis or in good health (not recorded which). The chain's CDR3 is CASPTGCNQPQHF. The CDR3 nucleotides read TGTGCTAGTCCTACAGGGTGCAATCAGCCCCAGCATTTT.